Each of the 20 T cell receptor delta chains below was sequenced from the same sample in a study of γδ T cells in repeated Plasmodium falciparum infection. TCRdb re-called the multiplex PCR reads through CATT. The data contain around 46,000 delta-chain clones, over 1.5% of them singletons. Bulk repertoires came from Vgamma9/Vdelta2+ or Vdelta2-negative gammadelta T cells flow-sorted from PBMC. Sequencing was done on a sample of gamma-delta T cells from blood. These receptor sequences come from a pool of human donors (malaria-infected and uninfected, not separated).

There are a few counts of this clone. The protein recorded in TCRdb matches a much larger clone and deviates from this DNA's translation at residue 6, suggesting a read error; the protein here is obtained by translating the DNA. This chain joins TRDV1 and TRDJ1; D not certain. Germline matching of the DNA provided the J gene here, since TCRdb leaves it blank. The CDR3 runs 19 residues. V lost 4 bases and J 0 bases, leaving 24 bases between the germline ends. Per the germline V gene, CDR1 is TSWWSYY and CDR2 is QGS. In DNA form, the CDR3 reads TGTGCTCTTGGGGTCCTGAGTCTCCGATCAAATGAGTACACCGATAAACTCATCTTT. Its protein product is CALGVLSLRSNEYTDKLIF.

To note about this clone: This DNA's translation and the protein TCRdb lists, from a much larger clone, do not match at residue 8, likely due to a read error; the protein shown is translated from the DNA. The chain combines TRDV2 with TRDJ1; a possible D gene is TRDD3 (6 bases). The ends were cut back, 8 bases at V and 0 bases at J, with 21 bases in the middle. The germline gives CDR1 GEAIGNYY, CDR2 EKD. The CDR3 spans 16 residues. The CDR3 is CASRRTGKLYTDKLIF. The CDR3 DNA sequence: TGTGCCTCCAGGAGAACTGGGAAACTGTACACCGATAAACTCATCTTT.

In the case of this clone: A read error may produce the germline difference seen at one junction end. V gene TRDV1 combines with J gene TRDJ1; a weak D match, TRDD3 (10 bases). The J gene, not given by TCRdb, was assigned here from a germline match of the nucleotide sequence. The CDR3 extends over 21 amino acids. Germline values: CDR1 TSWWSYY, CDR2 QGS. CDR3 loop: CSGDRPSYGTRWGIQTDKLIF. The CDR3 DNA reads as TGCTCTGGGGACAGGCCTTCCTACGGGACGAGGTGGGGGATACAGACCGATAAACTCATCTTT.

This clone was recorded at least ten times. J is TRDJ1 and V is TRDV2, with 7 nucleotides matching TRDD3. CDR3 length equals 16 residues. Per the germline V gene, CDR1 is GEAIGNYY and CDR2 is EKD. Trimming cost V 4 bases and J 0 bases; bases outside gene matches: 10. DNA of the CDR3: TGTGCCTGTGAGAGGCTGGGGGCTCAGTACACCGATAAACTCATCTTT. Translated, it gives CACERLGAQYTDKLIF.

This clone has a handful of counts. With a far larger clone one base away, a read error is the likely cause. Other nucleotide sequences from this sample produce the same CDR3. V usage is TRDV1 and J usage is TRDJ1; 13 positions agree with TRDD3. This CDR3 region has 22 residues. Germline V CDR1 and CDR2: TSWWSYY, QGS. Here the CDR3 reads CALGDCGLPTQLGDTDTDKLIF. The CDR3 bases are TGTGCCCTTGGGGACTGCGGCCTTCCTACCCAACTGGGGGATACGGATACCGATAAACTCATCTTT.

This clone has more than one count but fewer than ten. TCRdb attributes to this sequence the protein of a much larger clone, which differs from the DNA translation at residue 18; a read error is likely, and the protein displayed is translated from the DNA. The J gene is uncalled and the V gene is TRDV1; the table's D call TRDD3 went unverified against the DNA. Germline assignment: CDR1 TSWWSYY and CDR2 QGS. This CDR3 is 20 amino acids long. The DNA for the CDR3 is TGTGCTCTTAGAGGAGGGGGATACCCTGGGATACTGGAGTACACCGATAAACCCATCTTT. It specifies CALRGGGYPGILEYTDKPIF.

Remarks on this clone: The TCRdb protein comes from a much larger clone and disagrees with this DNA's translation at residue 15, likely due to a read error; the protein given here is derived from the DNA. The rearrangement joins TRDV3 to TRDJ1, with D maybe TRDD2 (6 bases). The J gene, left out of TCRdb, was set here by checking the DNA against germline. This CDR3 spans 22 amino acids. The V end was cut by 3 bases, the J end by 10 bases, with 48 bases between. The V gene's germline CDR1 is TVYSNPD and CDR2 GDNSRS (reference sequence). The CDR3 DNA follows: TGTGCCTTCAATCACCTTCTTCCTCCGTCGGTACTCTCAAATACCGGAGGTTGGAGACTCATCTTT. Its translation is CAFNHLLPPSVLSNTGGWRLIF. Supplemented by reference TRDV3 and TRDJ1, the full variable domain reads CDKVTQSSPDQTVASGSEVVLLCTYDTVYSNPDLFWYRIRPDYSFQFVFYGDNSRSEGADFTQGRFSVKHILTQKAFHLVISPVRTEDSATYYCAFNHLLPPSVLSNTGGWRLIFGKGTRVTVEP.

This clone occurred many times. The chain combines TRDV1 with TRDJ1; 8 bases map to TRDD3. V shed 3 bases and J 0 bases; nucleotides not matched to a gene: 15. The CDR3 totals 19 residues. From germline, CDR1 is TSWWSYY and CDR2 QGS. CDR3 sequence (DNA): TGTGCTCTTGGGGACCTGTCATCCTCTCGGGGATACTACACCGATAAACTCATCTTT. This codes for CALGDLSSSRGYYTDKLIF.

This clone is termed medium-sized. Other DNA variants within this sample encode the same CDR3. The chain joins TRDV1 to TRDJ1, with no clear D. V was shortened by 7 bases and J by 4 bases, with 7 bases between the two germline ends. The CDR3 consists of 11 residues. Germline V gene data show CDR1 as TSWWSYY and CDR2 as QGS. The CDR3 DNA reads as TGTGCTCTTGCTAGTCTCGATAAACTCATCTTT. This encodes CALASLDKLIF.

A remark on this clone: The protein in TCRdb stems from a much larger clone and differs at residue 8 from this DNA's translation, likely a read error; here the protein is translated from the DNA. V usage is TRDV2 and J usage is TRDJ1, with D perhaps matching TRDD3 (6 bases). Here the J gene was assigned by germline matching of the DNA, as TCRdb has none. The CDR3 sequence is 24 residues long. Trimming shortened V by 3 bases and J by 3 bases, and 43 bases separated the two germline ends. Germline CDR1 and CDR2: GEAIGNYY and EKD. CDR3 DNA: TGTGCCTGTGACCGTCTGAGTTCTCCAGCGCAATCGTATAGAGTACTGGGCGTCTCCGATAAACTCATCTTT. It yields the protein CACDRLSSPAQSYRVLGVSDKLIF.

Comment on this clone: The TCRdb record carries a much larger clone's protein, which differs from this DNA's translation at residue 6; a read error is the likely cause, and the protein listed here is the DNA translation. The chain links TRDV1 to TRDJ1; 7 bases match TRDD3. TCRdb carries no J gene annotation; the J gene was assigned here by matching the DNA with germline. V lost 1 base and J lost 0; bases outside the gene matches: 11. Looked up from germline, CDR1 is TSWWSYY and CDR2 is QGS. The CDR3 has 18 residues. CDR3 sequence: CALGEPGLHGGYTDKLIF. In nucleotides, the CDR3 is TGTGCTCTTGGGGAACCTGGATTGCACGGGGGATACACCGATAAACTCATCTTT.

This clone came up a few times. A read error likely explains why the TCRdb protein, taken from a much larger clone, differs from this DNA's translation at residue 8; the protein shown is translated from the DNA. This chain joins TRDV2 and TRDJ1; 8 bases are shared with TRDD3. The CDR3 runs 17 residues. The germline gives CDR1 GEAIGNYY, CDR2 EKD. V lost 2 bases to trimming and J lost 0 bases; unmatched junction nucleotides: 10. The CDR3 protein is CACDILGGKGYTDKLIF. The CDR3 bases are TGTGCCTGTGACATACTGGGGGGCAAAGGTTACACCGATAAACTCATCTTT.

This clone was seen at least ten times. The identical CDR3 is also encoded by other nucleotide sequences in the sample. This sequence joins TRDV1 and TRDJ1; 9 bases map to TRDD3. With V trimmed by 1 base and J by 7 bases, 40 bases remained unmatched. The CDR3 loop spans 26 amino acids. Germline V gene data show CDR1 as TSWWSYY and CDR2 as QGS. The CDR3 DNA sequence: TGTGCTCTTGGGGAACGATCCTTCCCAAAGACCCAAGTGTTACTGGGGGAATGTCGAGCGAACGGTAAACTCATCTTT. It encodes CALGERSFPKTQVLLGECRANGKLIF.

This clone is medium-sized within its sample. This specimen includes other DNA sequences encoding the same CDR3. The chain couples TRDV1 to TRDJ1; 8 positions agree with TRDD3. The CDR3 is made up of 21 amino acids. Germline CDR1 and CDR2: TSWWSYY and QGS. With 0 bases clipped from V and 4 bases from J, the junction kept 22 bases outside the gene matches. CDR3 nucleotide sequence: TGTGCTCTTGGGGAACTTTCAAGTCTCCCGTACTGGGGGGTCCGGGACGATAAACTCATCTTT. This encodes CALGELSSLPYWGVRDDKLIF.

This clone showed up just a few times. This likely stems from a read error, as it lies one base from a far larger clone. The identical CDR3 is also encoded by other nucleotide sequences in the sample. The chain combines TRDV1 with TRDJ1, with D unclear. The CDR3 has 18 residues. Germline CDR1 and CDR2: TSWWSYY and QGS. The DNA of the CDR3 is TGTGCTCTTGGGTTCACCTCCGTACATACTTATATCACCGATAAGCTCATCTTT. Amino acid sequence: CALGFTSVHTYITDKLIF.

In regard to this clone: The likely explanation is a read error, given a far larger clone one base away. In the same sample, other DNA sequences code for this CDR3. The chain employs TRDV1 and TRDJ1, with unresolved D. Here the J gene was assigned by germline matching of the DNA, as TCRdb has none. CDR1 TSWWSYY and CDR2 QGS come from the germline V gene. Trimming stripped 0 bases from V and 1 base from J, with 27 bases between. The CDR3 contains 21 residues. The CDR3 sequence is CALGELRHYFGYLRPTDKLIF. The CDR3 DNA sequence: TGTGCTCTTGGGGAACTAAGGCACTACTTCGGGTACCTGAGGCCCACCGATAAACTCATCTTT.

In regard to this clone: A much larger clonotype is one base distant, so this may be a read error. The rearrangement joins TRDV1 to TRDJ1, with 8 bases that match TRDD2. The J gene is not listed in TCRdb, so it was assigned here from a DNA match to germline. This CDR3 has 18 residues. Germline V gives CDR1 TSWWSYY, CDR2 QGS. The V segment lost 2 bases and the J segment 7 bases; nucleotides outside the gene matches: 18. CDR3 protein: CALGEVFLRPGGLLKLIF. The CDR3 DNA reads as TGTGCTCTTGGGGAAGTCTTCCTACGTCCGGGGGGGCTGCTTAAACTCATCTTT.

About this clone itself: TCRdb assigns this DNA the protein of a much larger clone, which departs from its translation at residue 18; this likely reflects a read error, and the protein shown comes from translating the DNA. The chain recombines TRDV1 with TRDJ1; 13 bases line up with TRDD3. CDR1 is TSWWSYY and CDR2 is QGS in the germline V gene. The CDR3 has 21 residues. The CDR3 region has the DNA TGTGCTCTTGGGGAATGGAACTGGGGGATACGTCGGCCACCGTACACCGATAGACTCATCTTT. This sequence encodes CALGEWNWGIRRPPYTDRLIF.

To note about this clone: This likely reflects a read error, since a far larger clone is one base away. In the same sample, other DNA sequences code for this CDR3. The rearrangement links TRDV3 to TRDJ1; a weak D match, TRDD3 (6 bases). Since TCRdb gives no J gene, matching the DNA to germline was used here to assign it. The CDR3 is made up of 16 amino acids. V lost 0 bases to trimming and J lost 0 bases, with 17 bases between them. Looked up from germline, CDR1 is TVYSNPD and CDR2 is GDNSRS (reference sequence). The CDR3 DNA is TGTGCCTTTAGTGCGCGACTATGGGGGTACACCGATAAACTCATCTTT. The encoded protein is CAFSARLWGYTDKLIF. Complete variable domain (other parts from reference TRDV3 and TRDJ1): CDKVTQSSPDQTVASGSEVVLLCTYDTVYSNPDLFWYRIRPDYSFQFVFYGDNSRSEGADFTQGRFSVKHILTQKAFHLVISPVRTEDSATYYCAFSARLWGYTDKLIFGKGTRVTVEP.

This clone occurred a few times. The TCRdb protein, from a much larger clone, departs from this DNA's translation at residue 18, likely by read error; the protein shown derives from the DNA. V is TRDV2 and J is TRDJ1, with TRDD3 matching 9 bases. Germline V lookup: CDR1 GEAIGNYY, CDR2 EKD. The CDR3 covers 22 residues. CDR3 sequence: CACDKRPRRGDTPNSYTNKLIF. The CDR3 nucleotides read TGTGCCTGTGATAAACGCCCTCGTCGGGGGGATACCCCAAACTCGTACACCAATAAACTCATCTTT.